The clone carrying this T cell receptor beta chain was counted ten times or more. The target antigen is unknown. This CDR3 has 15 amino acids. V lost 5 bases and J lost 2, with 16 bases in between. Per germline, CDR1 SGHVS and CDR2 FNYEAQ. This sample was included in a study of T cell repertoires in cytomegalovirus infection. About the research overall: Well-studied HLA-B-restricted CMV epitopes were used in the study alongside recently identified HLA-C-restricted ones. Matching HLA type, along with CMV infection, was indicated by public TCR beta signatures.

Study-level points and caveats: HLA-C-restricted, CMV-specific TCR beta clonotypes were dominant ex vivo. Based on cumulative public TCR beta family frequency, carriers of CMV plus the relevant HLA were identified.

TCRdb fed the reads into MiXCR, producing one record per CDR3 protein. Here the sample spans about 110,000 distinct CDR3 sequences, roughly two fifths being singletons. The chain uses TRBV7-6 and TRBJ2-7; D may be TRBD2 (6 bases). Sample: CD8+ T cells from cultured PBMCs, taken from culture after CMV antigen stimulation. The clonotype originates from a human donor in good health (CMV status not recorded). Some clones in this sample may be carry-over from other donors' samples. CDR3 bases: TGTGCCAGCAGCGCCGCCGTGGGGGGTACCTACGAGCAGTACTTC. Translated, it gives CASSAAVGGTYEQYF. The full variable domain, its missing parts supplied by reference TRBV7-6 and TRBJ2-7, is GAGVSQSPRYKVTKRGQDVALRCDPISGHVSLYWYRQALGQGPEFLTYFNYEAQQDKSGLPNDRFSAERPEGSISTLTIQRTEQRDSAMYRCASSAAVGGTYEQYFGPGTRLTVT.